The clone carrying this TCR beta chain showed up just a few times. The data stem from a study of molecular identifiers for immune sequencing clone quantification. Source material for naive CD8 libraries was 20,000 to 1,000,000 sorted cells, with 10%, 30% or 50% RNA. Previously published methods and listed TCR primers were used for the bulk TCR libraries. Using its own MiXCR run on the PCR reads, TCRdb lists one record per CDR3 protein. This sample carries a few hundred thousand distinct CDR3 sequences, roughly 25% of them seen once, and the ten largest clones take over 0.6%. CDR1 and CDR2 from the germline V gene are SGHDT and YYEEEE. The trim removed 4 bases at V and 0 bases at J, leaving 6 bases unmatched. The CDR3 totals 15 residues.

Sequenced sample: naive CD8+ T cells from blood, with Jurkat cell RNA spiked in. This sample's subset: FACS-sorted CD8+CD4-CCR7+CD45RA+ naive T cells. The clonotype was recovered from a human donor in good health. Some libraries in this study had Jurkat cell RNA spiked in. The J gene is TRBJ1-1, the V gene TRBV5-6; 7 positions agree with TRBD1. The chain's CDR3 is CASSPEDRLNTEAFF. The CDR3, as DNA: TGTGCCAGCAGCCCGGAGGACAGGTTGAACACTGAAGCTTTCTTT.